This T cell receptor beta chain was obtained from a study of blood T cell repertoires in COVID-19. About the study: Samples came from the United States, Italy and Spain, spanning acute and convalescent COVID-19. The analysed material was cDNA or gDNA that came from T cells, B-cell-depleted T cells, or PBMCs.

Trimming shortened V by 2 bases and J by 4 bases, and 11 bases separated the two germline ends. Per germline, CDR1 LGHDT and CDR2 YNNKEL (reference sequence). CDR3 size: 14 residues. Authors' analysis steps: The authors estimated nucleated cell counts from reference gene primer amplification. This table comes from immunoSEQ multiplex PCR, and its TCRdb copy is limited to in-frame clones, with some not included. That table is the source of V, J and clone size, and D and trimming were worked out from the DNA. The sample shows roughly 230,000 clones, 70% to 90% of them seen only once. This receptor was taken from a human donor in a cohort sampled during active COVID-19. V and J are TRBV3-1 (or the pseudogene TRBV3-2) and TRBJ1-2; D remains unclear. Sequencing input: peripheral blood. DNA of the CDR3: TGTGCCAGCAGCCAATCGGAGGGAGGCTATGGCTACACCTTC. Translation: CASSQSEGGYGYTF.